The TCR beta chain described here comes from a study of control samples from healthy donors and cancer patients. The V and J ends lost 5 bases and 6 bases respectively, with 11 bases between them. The CDR3 has 12 residues. Clones were read by immunoSEQ multiplex PCR, and TCRdb kept only the in-frame ones, dropping some. The table shows around 250,000 clones, with almost 85% occurring only once. The receptor was isolated from a woman aged 55-70 years with lung cancer. What was sequenced was PBMCs. The chain carries TRBV12-3 or TRBV12-4 and TRBJ2-7; tentatively, D is TRBD1 (5 bases). This CDR3 reads CASSGAGREQYF. DNA for the CDR3: TGTGCCAGCAGTGGGGCTGGGCGCGAGCAGTACTTC.